The source of this TCR beta chain is a study of shared clonotypes between healthy human individuals. On this clone: Its antigen is as yet unknown.

The sequencing of unsorted PBMC DNA took place on ten immunoSEQ deep assay plates. Method: immunoSEQ multiplex PCR; TCRdb's copy keeps in-frame clones and lacks some. The data contain about half a million clones, roughly three quarters of them singletons. Germline V CDR1 and CDR2: MNHEY, SMNVEV (reference sequence). The CDR3 is 16 amino acids. V was clipped by 5 bases and J by 1 base, with 12 bases between them. Healthy HIV-negative adults with no recent acute infections or vaccinations were recruited as donors. Study-level points and caveats: The sole specimen, blood, was sampled, and tissue repertoires likely differ.

The V gene is TRBV27, the J gene TRBJ2-6; D possibly uses TRBD1 or TRBD2 (5 bases each). The sequenced material came from PBMCs. The clonotype was recovered from a woman aged 40 to 50 in good health. Some clones in this sample may be carry-over from other donors' samples. As DNA, the CDR3 is TGTGCCAGCAGTCCGGGACGGCAGTCTGGGGCCAACGTCCTGACTTTC. Amino acids: CASSPGRQSGANVLTF.